The present entry profiles one T cell receptor (beta chain) with its context. The antigen this receptor binds is unknown. Base qualities are not at hand, and no much larger clone is one base apart. This sample stems from a study of OX40 agonist ivuxolimab in advanced cancers. Study-level background: Ivuxolimab was an agonistic, fully human IgG2 monoclonal antibody directed against OX40 (CD134), a costimulatory receptor. Intravenous ivuxolimab was administered to patients every 2 weeks at six dose levels: 0.01, 0.1, 0.3, 1.5, 3 and 10 mg/kg. Of the approximately 50 patients in dose escalation, about 20 had hepatocellular carcinoma, some 15 had melanoma, 9 had renal cell carcinoma and 9 had head and neck cancer. In the dose-escalation cohort, 75% to 85% of patients were male, and the mean age was 60 years with a range of about 20 to 80. Patients were allowed to have had prior anti-PD-1, anti-PD-L1 or anti-CTLA-4 therapy, and 40% of the dose-escalation patients had been treated with checkpoint inhibitors. Partial responses were achieved by three dose-escalation patients, of whom one had hepatocellular carcinoma and two had cutaneous melanoma. Peripheral TCRbeta sequencing was intended to test whether TCR sequence diversity was altered and clonal T-cell expansion was caused by ivuxolimab. The paper reports the monotherapy dose-escalation portion (N ≈ 52 patients) of the phase I ivuxolimab trial.

The trial excluded patients who had a history of autoimmune disease or were on systemic immunosuppression. Peripheral blood for TCR sequencing was collected from all dose cohorts at baseline, on cycle 4 day 1, and on cycle 7 day 1. Samples came from an open-label, multicenter, first-in-human phase I dose-escalation trial of ivuxolimab. Adults with locally advanced or metastatic melanoma, renal cell carcinoma, hepatocellular carcinoma or head and neck squamous cell carcinoma were enrolled in the trial. Before TCR sequencing, CD4+ T cells and CD8+ T cells were sorted from peripheral blood as separate populations. Overall study results and their limits: After ivuxolimab, expanded clones were on average more numerous among CD8+ T cells than among CD4+ T cells. In the 0.1-3.0 mg/kg groups, partial responders were among the patients with the lowest normalized peripheral clonal expansion, particularly in CD8+ T cells. Low levels of normalized T-cell clonal expansion were also shown by some nonresponding patients. The antigen specificity of the peripheral T cells that underwent clonal expansion was not determined. Clonal expansion of both CD4+ and CD8+ blood T cells was observed from baseline to week 6 at doses 0.1 to 3.0 mg/kg.

V loses 6 bases at its end and J loses 2 bases; junction bases beyond the gene matches: 9. The cysteine opens and the phenylalanine closes a CDR3 of 15 amino acids. Solely the CDR3 DNA is kept, with 45 bases framed from the first base. The germline V gene encodes CDR1 ENHRY and CDR2 SYGVKD. To sequence the TCRbeta CDR3 region, genomic DNA was isolated from the sorted cells. TCRbeta CDR3 regions were sequenced using the immunoSEQ Assay. In TCRdb, the immuneACCESS table is reduced to in-frame sequences with V and J assigned. These tables do not hold every clone; where another copy was compared, an unresolved V gene accounts for under half, and the others remain unexplained. Within this sample are some 62,000 clones, with around four fifths of them counted one time only. The ten largest clones capture 3% to 4% of the sample.

The receptor's source is an adult with an advanced solid tumor such as melanoma, head and neck, liver or kidney cancer. The receptor chain draws on TRBV10-3 and TRBJ2-7; 8 middle bases align to TRBD1. Sample: CD4+ or CD8+ T cells sorted from blood, taken in a trial of the OX40 agonist ivuxolimab. The CDR3 protein is CAIRDTGGNTYEQYF. The DNA sequence follows: TGTGCCATCAGAGACACAGGGGGTAACACCTACGAGCAGTACTTC.